Below, 31 T cell receptor beta chains from the same sample are listed, as sequenced in a study of identical twins (dated by TCRdb to 2016 to 2018). Libraries were made using 5' RACE. Sequenced using an Illumina HiSeq 2000. In-frame beta chains were kept once TCRdb had trimmed the public reads at Q25 with fastp and called clones with MiXCR. Each record represents a unique CDR3 protein, reported with the most common genes and DNA among its rows. This sample lists 1.5 million or so distinct CDR3 sequences; less than 35% were detected once. The biggest ten clones account for roughly 0.3% of the sample. Material: cord blood. These receptors originate from a newborn girl in good health.

This clonotype was counted a few times. The chain recombines TRBV5-1 with TRBJ2-1; D unclear. Germline CDR1 SGHRS, CDR2 YFSETQ. CDR3 size: 14 residues. V was cut by 2 bases and J by 8 bases, with 14 bases left in between. The CDR3 region has the DNA TGCGCCAGCAGCTTTAGTCGAACCCTACATGAGCAGTTCTTC. This translates into CASSFSRTLHEQFF.

The V gene is TRBV12-3 or TRBV12-4, the J gene TRBJ1-2; 10 nucleotides align to TRBD1. The CDR3 runs to 15 residues. The V gene end was trimmed by 7 bases and the J gene end by 7 bases; junction bases not matched to a gene: 12. The CDR3 protein is CASTISDRGLRGYTF. The CDR3 nucleotides read TGTGCCAGCACCATCTCAGACAGGGGGCTTCGTGGCTACACCTTC.

The chain uses TRBV4-1 and TRBJ2-3; 11 bases match TRBD2. CDR1 is MGHRA, CDR2 YSYEKL, per germline. The CDR3 has 17 amino acids. The ends lost 0 bases at V and 2 bases at J; junction bases unmatched: 4. The CDR3 nucleotides read TGCGCCAGCAGCCAAGAAGGGACTAGCGGTTCCACAGATACGCAGTATTTT. This translates into CASSQEGTSGSTDTQYF.

J is TRBJ1-2 and V is TRBV7-2, with 8 bases fitting TRBD1. V dropped 2 bases and J dropped 7; count of bases not matched to a gene: 9. The CDR3 is made up of 15 amino acids. CDR1 SGHTA and CDR2 FQGNSA come from the germline V gene. CDR3 residues: CASSLPRTGIGGYTF. The CDR3 nucleotides read TGTGCCAGCAGCTTACCACGGACAGGGATCGGTGGCTACACCTTC.

The J gene is TRBJ2-4, the V gene TRBV20-1; perhaps TRBD2 as D (5 bases). The DNA end lines up better with TRBJ2-7; the J call may be wrong. The CDR3 is 13 residues long. The germline V gene encodes CDR1 DFQATT and CDR2 SNEGSKA (reference sequence). The CDR3 loop reads CSVPGWKAYEQYF. CDR3 bases: TGCAGTGTACCGGGGTGGAAAGCCTACGAGCAGTACTTC.

This clonotype has a handful of counts. This chain joins TRBV28 and TRBJ2-3; 11 nucleotides line up with TRBD2. This CDR3 region has 19 residues. The germline gives CDR1 MDHEN, CDR2 SYDVKM. Trimming at V came to 1 base and at J to 3 bases, leaving 12 bases not matched to a gene. The CDR3 protein is CASSLYSGRVFSRTDTQYF. The CDR3 DNA is TGTGCCAGCAGTTTATATAGCGGGAGGGTCTTTTCGAGGACAGATACGCAGTATTTT.

The chain joins TRBV6-1 to TRBJ2-1, with 7 nucleotides matching TRBD2. The ends lost 11 bases at V and 9 bases at J; junction bases unmatched: 13. The CDR3 has 13 residues. CDR1 MNHNS and CDR2 SASEGT come from the germline V gene. CDR3 sequence reads: CAGLVKAGVEQFF. In DNA form, the CDR3 reads TGTGCCGGTCTCGTAAAGGCGGGAGTTGAGCAGTTCTTC.

The chain has TRBV6-5 and TRBJ2-2, with 11 positions matching TRBD2. The ends lost 1 base at V and 6 bases at J; junction bases unmatched: 1. The CDR3 is 15 amino acids. Germline V gene data show CDR1 as MNHEY and CDR2 as SVGAGI. CDR3 sequence: CASSYLLAGAGELFF. CDR3 in DNA: TGTGCCAGCAGTTACTTACTAGCGGGAGCCGGGGAGCTGTTTTTT.

The genes are TRBV15 and TRBJ2-1; D possibly corresponds to TRBD2 (6 bases). In germline, CDR1 is LNHNV, CDR2 YYDKDF (reference sequence). V lost 3 bases, J lost 2 bases, and 14 bases lay in between. The CDR3 runs 16 residues. Here the CDR3 DNA reads TGTGCCACCAGCAGCCGGGACTCGGACCCCTACAATGAGCAGTTCTTC. Translation: CATSSRDSDPYNEQFF.

This rearrangement joins TRBV27 to TRBJ1-5; TRBD1 is a possible D gene (6 bases). V gave up 0 bases and J gave up 1 base, with 16 bases separating them. There are 18 residues in the CDR3. Germline V gene sequence: CDR1 MNHEY, CDR2 SMNVEV (reference sequence). CDR3 amino acids: CASSLSWRTARSNQPQHF. CDR3 coding DNA: TGTGCCAGCAGTTTATCGTGGCGGACAGCGAGGAGCAATCAGCCCCAGCATTTT.

Concerning this clonotype itself: A far larger clone is off by one base, so a read error is likely. The V and J genes are TRBV5-1 and TRBJ1-2; D is unresolved. This CDR3 is 13 amino acids long. V lost 6 bases and J 2 bases, leaving 11 bases between the germline ends. Looked up from germline, CDR1 is SGHRS and CDR2 is YFSETQ. In DNA, the CDR3 is TGCGCCAGCATCTCGGACGGGAACTATGGCTACACCTTC. This translates into CASISDGNYGYTF.

The chain is built from TRBV20-1 and TRBJ1-2, with D possibly matching TRBD1 (6 bases). Per the germline V gene, CDR1 is DFQATT and CDR2 is SNEGSKA (reference sequence). The V end was cut by 6 bases, the J end by 9 bases, with 20 bases between. This CDR3 has 13 amino acids. CDR3 bases: TGCAGTGCCCGACCGACAGGAATCGGCAGCTACACCTTC. This encodes CSARPTGIGSYTF.

In its sample, this clonotype was seen once. This chain links TRBV20-1 with TRBJ2-2; 7 bases fit TRBD2. The ends lost 3 bases at V and 1 base at J; junction bases unmatched: 2. The length of the CDR3 is 14 residues. Germline-derived CDR1 and CDR2 are DFQATT and SNEGSKA (reference sequence). The CDR3 nucleotides are TGCAGTGCTAGTACTAGCGAGAACACCGGGGAGCTGTTTTTT. Amino acids: CSASTSENTGELFF.

The sample holds a few counts of this clonotype. The chain couples TRBV29-1 to TRBJ2-5, with 9 positions matching TRBD1. The length of the CDR3 is 13 residues. Germline-derived CDR1 and CDR2 are SQVTM and ANQGSEA. V lost 4 bases and J lost 5; bases outside the gene matches: 5. CDR3 DNA sequence: TGCAGCGTTGCACACAGGGGGCGTGAGACCCAGTACTTC. As protein: CSVAHRGRETQYF.

This clonotype was counted a few times. The chain is built from TRBV5-1 and TRBJ1-1, with D unclear. The CDR3 is made up of 13 amino acids. CDR1 is SGHRS and CDR2 is YFSETQ in the germline V gene. V was shortened by 4 bases and J by 1 base, with 8 bases between the two germline ends. This chain's CDR3 is CASSAPWNTEAFF. The CDR3 DNA reads TGCGCCAGCAGCGCTCCATGGAACACTGAAGCTTTCTTT. Combining the CDR3 with reference TRBV5-1 and TRBJ1-1 gives the whole variable domain KAGVTQTPRYLIKTRGQQVTLSCSPISGHRSVSWYQQTPGQGLQFLFEYFSETQRNKGNFPGRFSGRQFSNSRSEMNVSTLELGDSALYLCASSAPWNTEAFFGQGTRLTVV.

The gene calls are TRBV6-2 or TRBV6-3 and TRBJ2-3, with 13 bases fitting TRBD2. Trimming cost V 6 bases and J 0 bases; bases outside gene matches: 9. Germline V gene data show CDR1 as MNHEY and CDR2 as SVGEGT. This CDR3 comprises 18 residues. The CDR3 region has the DNA TGTGCCAGCAGGCCACTAGCGGGGGGGTATTTAAGCACAGATACGCAGTATTTT. Encoded protein: CASRPLAGGYLSTDTQYF.

This clonotype has a handful of counts. The V and J genes are TRBV29-1 and TRBJ2-7; D possibly corresponds to TRBD1 (8 bases). CDR1 is SQVTM, CDR2 ANQGSEA, per germline. The CDR3 totals 13 residues. V lost 6 bases and J lost 2, with 14 bases in between. CDR3 sequence reads: CSVAGDRTYEQYF. CDR3 DNA: TGCAGCGTGGCGGGGGACAGGACCTACGAGCAGTACTTC.

The rearrangement joins TRBV12-3 or TRBV12-4 to TRBJ1-2; the D gene is possibly TRBD1 (6 bases). Deletions cut 4 bases from V and 4 bases from J, with 13 bases between. The CDR3 loop spans 14 amino acids. In DNA, the CDR3 is TGTGCCAGCAGTTCCAGGGGACTGGCCTATGGCTACACCTTC. This sequence encodes CASSSRGLAYGYTF.

The chain couples TRBV3-1 to TRBJ1-2, with 7 nucleotides matching TRBD1. The CDR3 runs to 14 residues. J gave up 2 bases and V 7 bases, and 7 bases lay outside the gene matches. Germline V lookup: CDR1 LGHDT, CDR2 YNNKEL (reference sequence). CDR3 amino acids: CASTRMGQNYGYTF. The CDR3 DNA reads TGTGCCAGCACCCGCATGGGACAGAACTATGGCTACACCTTC.

The chain couples TRBV6-6 to TRBJ2-1, with TRBD2 identical over 12 bases. V lost 6 bases and J lost 8; bases outside the gene matches: 11. This CDR3 contains 16 residues. Germline-derived CDR1 and CDR2 are MNHNY and SVGAGI (reference sequence). CDR3 protein: CASSYRTSGKYDEQFF. The CDR3 nucleotides are TGTGCCAGCAGCTATAGGACTAGCGGGAAATACGATGAGCAGTTCTTC.

The chain uses TRBV24-1 and TRBJ2-1; D is unclear. The V and J ends lost 3 bases and 2 bases respectively, with 13 bases between them. This CDR3 has 16 amino acids. CDR1 and CDR2 from the germline V gene are KGHDR and SFDVKD. DNA of the CDR3: TGTGCCACCAGTGATCCTCGGGCGAGAACCTACAATGAGCAGTTCTTC. Protein: CATSDPRARTYNEQFF.

The V and J genes are TRBV7-2 and TRBJ2-1; 11 bases fit TRBD2. After removal of 10 bases from V and 3 bases from J, the junction contained 11 bases not matched to a gene. This CDR3 contains 16 residues. The germline CDR1 and CDR2 sequences are SGHTA and FQGNSA. CDR3 protein: CATAPTSGGYYNEQFF. The CDR3 DNA follows: TGTGCCACAGCCCCCACTAGCGGGGGTTACTACAATGAGCAGTTCTTC.

This clonotype was counted between two and nine times. The chain employs TRBV27 and TRBJ1-2; a weak D match, TRBD1 (5 bases). CDR3 length: 14 amino acids. V lost 6 bases to trimming and J lost 4 bases, with 15 bases between them. Germline V gives CDR1 MNHEY, CDR2 SMNVEV (reference sequence). CDR3 nucleotide sequence: TGTGCCAGCAGACGTAATACAGGCGTCTATGGCTACACCTTC. This gives the protein CASRRNTGVYGYTF.

This clonotype was found a few times. The chain is built from TRBV30 and TRBJ2-5; no clear D. Trimming removed 2 bases at V and 5 bases at J, with 9 bases between. Per the germline V gene, CDR1 is GTSNPN and CDR2 is SVGIG (reference sequence). The CDR3 is 12 residues long. CDR3 sequence: CAWSTRRETQYF. CDR3 DNA: TGTGCCTGGAGTACGCGTCGGGAGACCCAGTACTTC.

The genes are TRBV3-1 and TRBJ2-4, with unresolved D. Looked up from germline, CDR1 is LGHDT and CDR2 is YNNKEL (reference sequence). This CDR3 spans 14 amino acids. V gave up 1 base and J gave up 8 bases, with 12 bases separating them. The CDR3: CASSQGIKMDIQYF. The CDR3 nucleotides read TGTGCCAGCAGCCAAGGAATTAAGATGGACATTCAGTACTTC.

The chain links TRBV20-1 to TRBJ2-1; 10 bases fit TRBD2. V was clipped by 4 bases and J by 9 bases; unmatched bases: 9. The CDR3 runs 14 residues. Germline CDR1 and CDR2: DFQATT and SNEGSKA (reference sequence). The CDR3: CSAKWLAGAVEQFF. The CDR3 bases are TGCAGTGCTAAGTGGCTAGCGGGAGCGGTTGAGCAGTTCTTC.

This clonotype was seen a handful of times. This rearrangement joins TRBV12-3 or TRBV12-4 to TRBJ2-5; 8 nucleotides align to TRBD2. The CDR3 runs to 14 residues. The trim removed 5 bases at V and 4 bases at J, leaving 6 bases unmatched. Here the CDR3 DNA reads TGTGCCAGCAGTACTTATAGCGGGATAGAGACCCAGTACTTC. Amino acids: CASSTYSGIETQYF.

The V and J genes are TRBV28 and TRBJ2-5; 10 bases line up with TRBD2. Trimming cost V 6 bases and J 11 bases; bases outside gene matches: 18. The CDR3 length is 16 residues. Germline CDR1 and CDR2: MDHEN and SYDVKM. The CDR3 DNA is TGTGCCAGCAGGTACCAGCGCGGACTAGCGGTGGGGGAGCAGTACTTC. Its protein product is CASRYQRGLAVGEQYF. Full variable domain (rest looked up from reference TRBV28 and TRBJ2-5): DVKVTQSSRYLVKRTGEKVFLECVQDMDHENMFWYRQDPGLGLRLIYFSYDVKMKEKGDIPEGYSVSREKKERFSLILESASTNQTSMYLCASRYQRGLAVGEQYFGPGTRLLVL.

The CDR3 region has the DNA TGTGCCATCAGTGAAAGGGCAGGGGACTACAATGAGCAGTACTTC. Translation gives CAISERAGDYNEQYF. V and J are TRBV10-3 and TRBJ2-1, with a tentative D call TRBD2 (7 bases). The tail of the sequence fits TRBJ2-7 better, so the J call may be wrong. Germline V lookup: CDR1 ENHRY, CDR2 SYGVKD. The CDR3 has 15 residues.

The chain is built from TRBV12-3 or TRBV12-4 and TRBJ1-5; no clear D. V was pared by 6 bases and J by 4 bases, with 10 bases between. CDR3 length: 13 amino acids. CDR3 sequence (DNA): TGTGCCAGCAGCCCAAACACTAATCAGCCCCAGCATTTT. It codes for CASSPNTNQPQHF.

Worth noting for this clonotype: One junction end disagrees with the germline gene, perhaps due to a read error. The chain couples TRBV4-2 to TRBJ2-4; D gene ambiguous. Germline V gene data show CDR1 as LGHNA and CDR2 as YNFKEQ. The CDR3 loop spans 16 amino acids. The CDR3 DNA sequence: TGTGCCAGCAGCCAAGAGCCGTACTTAGCCAAAAACACTCAGTACTTC. Amino acids: CASSQEPYLAKNTQYF.